The 19 T cell receptor beta chains given below trace back to one sample, sequenced in a study of blood T cell repertoires in COVID-19. Profiling relied on immunoSEQ multiplex PCR, and the TCRdb table lists in-frame clones only, not all of them. The sample has about 250,000 clones, 65% to 85% seen once; the top ten hold 3% to 4%. The sequenced material came from peripheral blood. All receptors derive from a woman between 40 and 50 years old with active or convalescent COVID-19.

The V and J genes are TRBV19 and TRBJ1-6; 10 nucleotides align to TRBD1. The CDR3 runs 18 residues. V was clipped by 4 bases and J by 3 bases; unmatched bases: 9. The germline gives CDR1 LNHDA, CDR2 SQIVND (reference sequence). Here the CDR3 DNA reads TGTGCCAGTAGTACTCCCCGGGACAGGGGCTACTATAATTCACCCCTCCACTTT. Translated, it gives CASSTPRDRGYYNSPLHF.

The rearrangement joins TRBV19 to TRBJ1-2; 8 bases are a match to TRBD1. Germline CDR1 LNHDA, CDR2 SQIVND (reference sequence). CDR3 length: 13 residues. The J segment lost 4 bases and the V segment lost 7 bases, leaving 5 bases of the junction unmatched. CDR3 bases: TGTGCCAGTACCCGCGGACAGGGCTATGGCTACACCTTC. Translation: CASTRGQGYGYTF.

The sample holds one count of this clone. The chain is built from TRBV2 and TRBJ1-1, with unresolved D. V was pared by 6 bases and J by 4 bases, with 9 bases between. The CDR3 runs to 12 residues. Germline values: CDR1 SNHLY, CDR2 FYNNEI. CDR3 region: CASRQHATEAFF. CDR3 coding DNA: TGTGCCAGCAGACAACATGCCACTGAAGCTTTCTTT.

This rearrangement joins TRBV7-6 to TRBJ2-2; possibly TRBD2 for D (6 bases). The CDR3 runs to 15 residues. V was pared by 2 bases and J by 1 base, with 8 bases between. Germline loops: CDR1 SGHVS, CDR2 FNYEAQ. The CDR3 is CASSLRRGNTGELFF. As DNA, the CDR3 is TGTGCCAGCAGCTTACGGAGGGGGAACACCGGGGAGCTGTTTTTT.

The chain is built from TRBV2 and TRBJ1-2; D is uncertain. V was cut by 7 bases and J by 4 bases, with 10 bases left in between. The germline gives CDR1 SNHLY, CDR2 FYNNEI. CDR3 length equals 12 residues. The CDR3 DNA follows: TGTGCCAGCACCGACTGGGTCTATGGCTACACCTTC. Protein: CASTDWVYGYTF.

The J gene is TRBJ1-6, the V gene TRBV6-1; possibly TRBD1 for D (6 bases). V lost 1 base and J 7 bases, leaving 8 bases between the germline ends. Germline V CDR1 and CDR2: MNHNS, SASEGT. The length of the CDR3 is 14 residues. The CDR3 region is CASSEGQGNSPLHF. In DNA form, the CDR3 reads TGTGCCAGCAGTGAAGGGCAGGGGAATTCACCCCTCCACTTT.

This chain connects TRBV19 to TRBJ2-2, with D perhaps TRBD1 (5 bases). Germline V gene lookup returns CDR1 LNHDA and CDR2 SQIVND (reference sequence). The CDR3 loop spans 14 amino acids. CDR3 in DNA: TGTGTCACCTCCTGGACACGCGGCACCGGGGAGCTGTTTTTT. It translates to CVTSWTRGTGELFF.

Notes on this clone: Other DNA sequences in this sample translate to the same CDR3. The chain is built from TRBV7-3 and TRBJ1-1, with TRBD1 matching 9 bases. Germline V lookup: CDR1 SGHTA, CDR2 FQGTGA. CDR3 size: 14 residues. V lost 5 bases and J lost 4; bases outside the gene matches: 5. The CDR3 spells CASSIQGAGTEAFF. As DNA, the CDR3 is TGTGCCAGCAGCATACAGGGGGCCGGCACTGAAGCTTTCTTT.

This clone was picked up one time. V usage is TRBV7-9 and J usage is TRBJ1-1; D is ambiguous. CDR3 length: 14 amino acids. V was trimmed by 5 bases and J by 5 bases, leaving 15 bases between them. CDR1 and CDR2 (germline): SEHNR, FQNEAQ (reference sequence). CDR3 coding DNA: TGTGCCAGCAGCCGGGTGGCACCCCAAACTGAAGCTTTCTTT. Translation gives CASSRVAPQTEAFF.

V usage is TRBV7-8 and J usage is TRBJ1-1; D is perhaps TRBD1 (5 bases). The CDR3 extends over 14 amino acids. V was pared by 7 bases and J by 1 base, with 13 bases between. Germline CDR1 SGHVS, CDR2 FQNEAQ. CDR3 nucleotides: TGTGCCAGCATTTCGACAGAGAAGAACACTGAAGCTTTCTTT. It yields the protein CASISTEKNTEAFF.

V is TRBV12-3 or TRBV12-4 and J is TRBJ1-5; TRBD1 is a possible D gene (6 bases). V shed 5 bases and J shed 2 bases, with 7 bases lying between them. The CDR3 extends over 13 amino acids. The CDR3: CASSGGRNQPQHF. CDR3 in DNA: TGTGCCAGCAGTGGGGGCCGCAATCAGCCCCAGCATTTT.

The chain links TRBV19 to TRBJ1-1, with 12 nucleotides matching TRBD1. The germline CDR1 and CDR2 sequences are LNHDA and SQIVND (reference sequence). This CDR3 comprises 16 residues. J gave up 4 bases and V 5 bases, and 8 bases lay outside the gene matches. Here the CDR3 DNA reads TGTGCCAGTAGTTTGGGACAGGGGGCGATCGGCACTGAAGCTTTCTTT. Amino acid sequence: CASSLGQGAIGTEAFF.

This clone was seen once. CDR3 amino acids: CASSQDPRGRGGYTF. The CDR3 bases are TGTGCCAGCAGCCAAGATCCCAGGGGGCGAGGTGGCTACACCTTC. This chain links TRBV3-1 (or the pseudogene TRBV3-2) with TRBJ1-2, with 8 bases lining up with TRBD1. J was trimmed by 7 bases and V by 0 bases; bases with no gene match: 7. There are 15 residues in the CDR3. Germline V lookup: CDR1 LGHDT, CDR2 YNNKEL (reference sequence).

The V gene is TRBV3-1 (or the pseudogene TRBV3-2), the J gene TRBJ1-3; 8 bases map to TRBD1. Germline values: CDR1 LGHDT, CDR2 YNNKEL (reference sequence). Germline trimming cut 4 bases from V and 0 bases from J; bases unmatched to any gene: 8. This CDR3 contains 17 residues. CDR3 coding DNA: TGTGCCAGCAGCCGAACCCGGACAGGGAGCTCTGGAAACACCATATATTTT. Protein sequence: CASSRTRTGSSGNTIYF.

This clone has only one observation. V is TRBV7-9 and J is TRBJ1-1, with TRBD1 matching 8 bases. Germline V CDR1 and CDR2: SEHNR, FQNEAQ (reference sequence). V lost 4 bases to trimming and J lost 1 base; unmatched junction nucleotides: 2. CDR3 length: 14 amino acids. This CDR3 reads CASSSDRANTEAFF. CDR3 in DNA: TGTGCCAGCAGCTCGGACAGGGCGAACACTGAAGCTTTCTTT.

This clone was observed once. The chain couples TRBV30 to TRBJ1-3, with TRBD1 matching over 7 bases. The CDR3 has 14 residues. The V segment lost 0 bases and the J segment 2 bases; nucleotides outside the gene matches: 1. CDR1 GTSNPN and CDR2 SVGIG come from the germline V gene (reference sequence). The DNA for the CDR3 is TGTGCCTGGAGTGTCAGGGGGACTGGAAACACCATATATTTT. Translated, it gives CAWSVRGTGNTIYF. The full variable domain, completed using reference TRBV30 and TRBJ1-3, is SQTIHQWPATLVQPVGSPLSLECTVEGTSNPNLYWYRQAAGRGLQLLFYSVGIGQISSEVPQNLSASRPQDRQFILSSKKLLLSDSGFYLCAWSVRGTGNTIYFGEGSWLTVV.

This clone was detected only once. The chain carries TRBV5-1 and TRBJ2-1; perhaps TRBD2 as D (5 bases). V lost 0 bases, J lost 8 bases, and 9 bases lay in between. Germline CDR1 and CDR2: SGHRS and YFSETQ. This CDR3 region has 13 residues. CDR3 sequence: CASSLVLGDEQFF. Here the CDR3 DNA reads TGCGCCAGCAGCTTGGTACTCGGGGATGAGCAGTTCTTC.

This rearrangement joins TRBV2 to TRBJ2-5; 11 nucleotides line up with TRBD1. CDR1 is SNHLY and CDR2 is FYNNEI in the germline V gene. The CDR3 runs 15 residues. The V segment lost 7 bases and the J segment 5 bases; nucleotides outside the gene matches: 9. CDR3 coding DNA: TGTGCCAGCATAGTCCTGGGACAGGGGGGGGAGACCCAGTACTTC. Its translation is CASIVLGQGGETQYF.

This clone was picked up one time. The chain combines TRBV6-5 with TRBJ2-1; 13 bases fit TRBD2. This CDR3 comprises 15 residues. The V gene's germline CDR1 is MNHEY and CDR2 SVGAGI. V was clipped by 6 bases and J by 9 bases; unmatched bases: 8. In nucleotides, the CDR3 is TGTGCCAGCAGCATGGGACTAGCGGGGTATGTTGAGCAGTTCTTC. Amino acids: CASSMGLAGYVEQFF.